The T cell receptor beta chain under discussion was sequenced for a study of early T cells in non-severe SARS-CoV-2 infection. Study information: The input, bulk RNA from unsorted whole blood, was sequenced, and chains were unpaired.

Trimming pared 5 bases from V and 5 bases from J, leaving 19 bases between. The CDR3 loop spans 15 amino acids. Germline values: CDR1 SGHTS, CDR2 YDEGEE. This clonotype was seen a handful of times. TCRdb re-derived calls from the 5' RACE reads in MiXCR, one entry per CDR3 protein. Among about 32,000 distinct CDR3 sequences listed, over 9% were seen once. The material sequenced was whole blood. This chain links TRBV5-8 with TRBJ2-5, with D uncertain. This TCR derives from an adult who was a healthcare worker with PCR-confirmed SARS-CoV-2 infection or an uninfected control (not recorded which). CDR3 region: CASSQRGTPGETQYF. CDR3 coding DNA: TGTGCCAGCAGTCAACGCGGCACCCCTGGGGAGACCCAGTACTTC.